This entry lists 21 T cell receptor beta chains sequenced from one sample in a study of blood T cell repertoires in COVID-19. Clones were sequenced by immunoSEQ multiplex PCR, and TCRdb holds only the in-frame ones, with some missing. The sample contains about 330,000 clones, around nine tenths of which appear only once. Sequenced input: PBMCs or T cells enriched from blood (not recorded which). These receptors originate from a woman aged 25 to 45 who had recovered from COVID-19.

The chain uses TRBV18 and TRBJ1-3; no reliable D call. The CDR3 runs 17 residues. CDR1 is KGHSH and CDR2 is LQKENI in the germline V gene. Deletions cut 3 bases from V and 4 bases from J, with 19 bases between. Here the CDR3 DNA reads TGTGCCAGCTCACCCGCCCCGGGATCGGACGACGGAAACACCATATATTTT. Its translation is CASSPAPGSDDGNTIYF. The full variable domain, its missing parts supplied by reference TRBV18 and TRBJ1-3, is NAGVMQNPRHLVRRRGQEARLRCSPMKGHSHVYWYRQLPEEGLKFMVYLQKENIIDESGMPKERFSAEFPKEGPSILRIQQVVRGDSAAYFCASSPAPGSDDGNTIYFGEGSWLTVV.

The chain recombines TRBV7-8 with TRBJ1-5, with 7 bases lining up with TRBD1. The V gene's germline CDR1 is SGHVS and CDR2 FQNEAQ. The CDR3 covers 14 residues. V gave up 2 bases and J gave up 6 bases; unmatched junction bases: 4. For the CDR3, the DNA is TGTGCCAGCAGCTTACAGGGGGGAACTCAGCCCCAGCATTTT. Translating gives CASSLQGGTQPQHF.

The rearrangement uses TRBV30 and TRBJ2-1; D possibly corresponds to TRBD2 (7 bases). V lost 4 bases to trimming and J lost 0 bases, with 13 bases between them. The CDR3 totals 15 residues. The V gene's germline CDR1 is GTSNPN and CDR2 SVGIG (reference sequence). The CDR3 region is CAWTRGGASYNEQFF. The CDR3, as DNA: TGTGCCTGGACCAGGGGAGGGGCCTCCTACAATGAGCAGTTCTTC.

This chain uses TRBV18 with TRBJ1-6; 10 bases fit TRBD1. This CDR3 is 16 amino acids long. V dropped 1 base and J dropped 6; count of bases not matched to a gene: 3. CDR1 is KGHSH and CDR2 is LQKENI in the germline V gene. The CDR3 DNA reads TGTGCCAGCTCACCACTCGACAGGGGGCCTAATTCACCCCTCCACTTT. It translates to CASSPLDRGPNSPLHF.

V gene TRBV5-1 combines with J gene TRBJ1-1; 10 nucleotides agree with TRBD1. CDR3 length: 15 residues. The junction had 7 bases not matched to a gene; V was cut back by 4 bases and J by 4 bases. CDR1 and CDR2 from the germline V gene are SGHRS and YFSETQ. CDR3 sequence: CASSATGGTSTEAFF. The DNA of the CDR3 is TGCGCCAGCAGCGCGACAGGGGGCACGAGCACTGAAGCTTTCTTT.

The chain recombines TRBV29-1 with TRBJ1-2; D not resolved. The V end lost 3 bases, the J end lost 4 bases, and 6 bases lay between the germline ends. The germline V gene has CDR1 SQVTM and CDR2 ANQGSEA. The CDR3 length is 11 residues. DNA for the CDR3: TGCAGCGTTGATTACAGCTATGGCTACACCTTC. Its protein product is CSVDYSYGYTF.

J is TRBJ1-6 and V is TRBV2, with D maybe TRBD1 (6 bases). The germline V gene has CDR1 SNHLY and CDR2 FYNNEI. The CDR3 extends over 15 amino acids. The V gene lost 8 bases and the J gene lost 6 bases, with 17 bases spanning the gap. The CDR3 sequence: CASGGPTGFNSPLHF. DNA for the CDR3: TGTGCCAGCGGGGGTCCTACAGGGTTTAATTCACCCCTCCACTTT.

The chain combines TRBV5-1 with TRBJ2-7; no clear D. With 0 bases removed from V and 0 bases from J, the gap between germline ends came to 7 bases. Germline loops: CDR1 SGHRS, CDR2 YFSETQ. The CDR3 runs to 14 residues. DNA for the CDR3: TGCGCCAGCAGCTTGGGTCAGAACTCCTACGAGCAGTACTTC. Its protein product is CASSLGQNSYEQYF.

The J gene is TRBJ1-2, the V gene TRBV27; no firm D call. This CDR3 contains 12 residues. Trimming took 5 bases from V and 0 from J, leaving 4 bases between them. Germline-derived CDR1 and CDR2 are MNHEY and SMNVEV (reference sequence). In nucleotides, the CDR3 is TGTGCCAGCAGTACAGCTAACTATGGCTACACCTTC. Residues: CASSTANYGYTF.

The chain joins TRBV7-2 to TRBJ2-2; perhaps TRBD2 as D (5 bases). Germline values: CDR1 SGHTA, CDR2 FQGNSA. Trimming took 5 bases from V and 5 from J, leaving 18 bases between them. This CDR3 is built from 16 residues. Written as DNA, the CDR3 is TGTGCCAGCAGCCCTGGGCAGCGGCGATGGACCGGGGAGCTGTTTTTT. As protein: CASSPGQRRWTGELFF.

Worth noting for this clone: At one of its ends the junction is not consistent with the germline gene, which may arise from a read error. This chain links TRBV10-3 with TRBJ1-2; D might be TRBD1 (6 bases). This CDR3 region has 12 residues. Germline CDR1 and CDR2: ENHRY and SYGVKD. The CDR3 sequence is CAISESTGSSAF. DNA for the CDR3: TGTGCCATCAGTGAGTCCACAGGGTCCTCGGCCTTC.

J is TRBJ1-1 and V is TRBV19; D not resolved. Per the germline V gene, CDR1 is LNHDA and CDR2 is SQIVND (reference sequence). The CDR3 sequence is 14 residues long. Trimming left V 1 base short and J 4 bases short, with 10 bases between. DNA of the CDR3: TGTGCCAGTAGTATAGTTGGGAGTAGCACTGAAGCTTTCTTT. As protein: CASSIVGSSTEAFF.

The chain is built from TRBV4-2 and TRBJ1-2; a weak D match, TRBD1 (5 bases). V was pared by 0 bases and J by 7 bases, with 15 bases between. The CDR3 length is 15 residues. Germline V gene data show CDR1 as LGHNA and CDR2 as YNFKEQ. This CDR3 reads CASSQEGLPRGGYTF. CDR3 sequence (DNA): TGTGCCAGCAGCCAAGAAGGATTGCCTAGGGGTGGCTACACCTTC.

The gene calls are TRBV10-2 and TRBJ2-1; D might be TRBD2 (5 bases). The V and J ends lost 0 bases and 9 bases respectively, with 9 bases between them. Germline V gene lookup returns CDR1 WSHSY and CDR2 SAAADI. The CDR3 runs 13 residues. CDR3 protein: CASSESGEREQFF. The CDR3 DNA reads TGCGCCAGCAGTGAGTCCGGGGAACGTGAGCAGTTCTTC.

The gene calls are TRBV5-6 and TRBJ2-5; D is perhaps TRBD1 (7 bases). The CDR3 has 14 amino acids. V lost 4 bases to trimming and J lost 5 bases, with 15 bases between them. Germline V lookup: CDR1 SGHDT, CDR2 YYEEEE. CDR3 nucleotide sequence: TGTGCCAGCAGCATGACAGGGAGGATCGAGACCCAGTACTTC. Translation: CASSMTGRIETQYF.

CDR3 in amino acids: CASSVAAHSNYGYTF. In DNA form, the CDR3 reads TGTGCCAGCAGCGTAGCAGCCCACAGTAACTATGGCTACACCTTC. The chain combines TRBV9 with TRBJ1-2; D is undetermined. Trimming pared 0 bases from V and 1 base from J, leaving 10 bases between. Per the germline V gene, CDR1 is SGDLS and CDR2 is YYNGEE. This CDR3 is 15 amino acids long.

V and J are TRBV21-1 and TRBJ2-7; the DNA was not used to check the table's D call, TRBD2. TRBV21-1 constitutes a pseudogene. The CDR3 spans 14 residues. CDR3 in amino acids: CASSTQEGPYEQYF. CDR3 nucleotides: TGTGCCAGCAGCACCCAAGAGGGCCCCTACGAGCAGTACTTC.

The chain uses TRBV10-3 and TRBJ1-1; TRBD1 matches at 10 bases. The junction had 10 bases not matched to a gene; V was cut back by 10 bases and J by 8 bases. The length of the CDR3 is 13 residues. Germline CDR1 is ENHRY and CDR2 is SYGVKD. CDR3 DNA sequence: TGTGCCAATCGCCGGGACAGGGGTTCAGAAGCTTTCTTT. Its translation is CANRRDRGSEAFF.

This clone was picked up one time. This chain links TRBV28 with TRBJ1-2, with 7 bases that match TRBD1. Germline CDR1 reads MDHEN; CDR2 reads SYDVKM. The CDR3 loop spans 15 amino acids. Trimming took 6 bases from V and 3 from J; bases not matched to a gene: 10. The CDR3 here is CASRPTGPRHYGYTF. CDR3 in DNA: TGTGCCAGCAGACCGACAGGGCCCCGGCACTATGGCTACACCTTC.

V and J are TRBV29-1 and TRBJ1-2; D perhaps matches TRBD1 (5 bases). The germline V gene has CDR1 SQVTM and CDR2 ANQGSEA. V gave up 5 bases and J gave up 8 bases, with 15 bases separating them. This CDR3 spans 12 amino acids. This CDR3 reads CSVQAPGVGYTF. CDR3 nucleotides: TGCAGCGTTCAGGCCCCGGGGGTAGGCTACACCTTC. Full variable domain (outside the CDR3, taken from reference TRBV29-1 and TRBJ1-2): SAVISQKPSRDICQRGTSLTIQCQVDSQVTMMFWYRQQPGQSLTLIATANQGSEATYESGFVIDKFPISRPNLTFSTLTVSNMSPEDSSIYLCSVQAPGVGYTFGSGTRLTVV.

This rearrangement joins TRBV5-1 to TRBJ2-3; D remains unclear. Looked up from germline, CDR1 is SGHRS and CDR2 is YFSETQ. The CDR3 length is 15 residues. Trimming pared 1 base from V and 6 bases from J, leaving 15 bases between. CDR3 sequence reads: CASSLIRPPGDTQYF. For the CDR3, the DNA is TGCGCCAGCAGCTTGATTCGTCCCCCAGGCGATACGCAGTATTTT.